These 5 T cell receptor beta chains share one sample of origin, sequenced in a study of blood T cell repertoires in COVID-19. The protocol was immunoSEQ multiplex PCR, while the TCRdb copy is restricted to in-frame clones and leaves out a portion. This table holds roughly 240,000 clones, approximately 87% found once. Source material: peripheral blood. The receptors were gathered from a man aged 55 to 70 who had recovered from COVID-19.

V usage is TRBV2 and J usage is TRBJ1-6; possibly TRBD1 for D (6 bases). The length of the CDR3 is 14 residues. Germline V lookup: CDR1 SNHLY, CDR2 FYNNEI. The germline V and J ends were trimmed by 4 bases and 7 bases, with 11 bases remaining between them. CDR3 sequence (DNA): TGTGCCAGCAGTGCGTCAGGGGAAAATTCACCCCTCCACTTT. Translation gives CASSASGENSPLHF. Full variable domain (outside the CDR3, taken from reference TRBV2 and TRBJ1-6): EPEVTQTPSHQVTQMGQEVILRCVPISNHLYFYWYRQILGQKVEFLVSFYNNEISEKSEIFDDQFSVERPDGSNFTLKIRSTKLEDSAMYFCASSASGENSPLHFGNGTRLTVT.

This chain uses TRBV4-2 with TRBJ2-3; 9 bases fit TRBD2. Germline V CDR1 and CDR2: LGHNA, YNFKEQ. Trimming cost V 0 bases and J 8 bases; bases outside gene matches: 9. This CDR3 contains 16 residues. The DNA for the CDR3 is TGTGCCAGCAGCCAAGACCCTAGCGGGGTGTTTAGTACGCAGTATTTT. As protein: CASSQDPSGVFSTQYF.

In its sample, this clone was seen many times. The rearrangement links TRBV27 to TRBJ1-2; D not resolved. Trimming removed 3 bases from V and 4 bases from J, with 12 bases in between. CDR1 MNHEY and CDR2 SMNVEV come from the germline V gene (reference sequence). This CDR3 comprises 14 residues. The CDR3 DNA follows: TGTGCCAGCAGTTTTTCCTCACTCGGCTATGGCTACACCTTC. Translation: CASSFSSLGYGYTF.

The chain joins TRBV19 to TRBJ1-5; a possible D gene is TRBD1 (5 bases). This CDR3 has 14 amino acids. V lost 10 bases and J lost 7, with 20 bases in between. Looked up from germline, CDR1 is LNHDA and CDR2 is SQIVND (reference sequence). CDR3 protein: CATSPGGERQPQHF. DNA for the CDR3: TGTGCCACCTCTCCGGGGGGGGAGAGGCAGCCCCAGCATTTT.

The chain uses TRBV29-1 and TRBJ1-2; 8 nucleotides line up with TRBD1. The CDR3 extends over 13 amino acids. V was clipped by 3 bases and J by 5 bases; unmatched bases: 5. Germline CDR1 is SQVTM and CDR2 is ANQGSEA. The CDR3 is CSVDDRGEYGYTF. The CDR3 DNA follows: TGCAGCGTTGATGACAGGGGTGAATATGGCTACACCTTC.